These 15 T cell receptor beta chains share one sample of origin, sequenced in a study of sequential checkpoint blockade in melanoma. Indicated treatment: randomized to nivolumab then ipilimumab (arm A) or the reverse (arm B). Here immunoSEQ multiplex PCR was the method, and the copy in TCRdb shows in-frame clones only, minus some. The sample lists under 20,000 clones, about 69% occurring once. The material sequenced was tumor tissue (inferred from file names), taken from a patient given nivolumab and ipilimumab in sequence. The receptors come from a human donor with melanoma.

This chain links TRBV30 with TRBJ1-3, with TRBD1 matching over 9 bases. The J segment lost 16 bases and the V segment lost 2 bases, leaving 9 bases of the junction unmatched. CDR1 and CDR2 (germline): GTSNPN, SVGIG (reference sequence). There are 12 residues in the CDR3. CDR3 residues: CAWSPTGGPTYF. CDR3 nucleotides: TGTGCCTGGAGTCCTACAGGGGGCCCTACGTATTTT.

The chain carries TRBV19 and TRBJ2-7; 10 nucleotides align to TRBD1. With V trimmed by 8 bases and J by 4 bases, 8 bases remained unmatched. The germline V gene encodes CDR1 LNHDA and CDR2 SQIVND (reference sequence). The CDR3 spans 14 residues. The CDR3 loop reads CASAPGTGAYEQYF. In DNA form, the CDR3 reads TGTGCCAGTGCCCCCGGGACAGGGGCATACGAGCAGTACTTC. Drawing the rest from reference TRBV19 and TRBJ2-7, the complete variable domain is DGGITQSPKYLFRKEGQNVTLSCEQNLNHDAMYWYRQDPGQGLRLIYYSQIVNDFQKGDIAEGYSVSREKKESFPLTVTSAQKNPTAFYLCASAPGTGAYEQYFGPGTRLTVT.

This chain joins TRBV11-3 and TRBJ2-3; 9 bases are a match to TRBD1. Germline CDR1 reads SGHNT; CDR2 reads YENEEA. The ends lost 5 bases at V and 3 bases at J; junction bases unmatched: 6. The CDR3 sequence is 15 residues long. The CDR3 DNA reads TGTGCCAGCAGCGTTGGACAGGGGCTAACAGATACGCAGTATTTT. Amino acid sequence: CASSVGQGLTDTQYF.

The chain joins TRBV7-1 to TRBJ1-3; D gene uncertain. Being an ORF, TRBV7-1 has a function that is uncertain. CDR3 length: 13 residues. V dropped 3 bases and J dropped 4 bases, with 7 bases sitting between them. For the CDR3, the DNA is TGTGCCAGCAGCTCGGGTCTGGGAAACACCATATATTTT. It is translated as CASSSGLGNTIYF.

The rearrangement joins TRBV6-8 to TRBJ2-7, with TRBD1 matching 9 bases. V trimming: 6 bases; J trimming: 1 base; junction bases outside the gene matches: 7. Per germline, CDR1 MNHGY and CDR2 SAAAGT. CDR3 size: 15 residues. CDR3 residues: CASRGQGAGSYEQYF. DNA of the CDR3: TGTGCCAGCAGGGGACAGGGTGCAGGATCCTACGAGCAGTACTTC.

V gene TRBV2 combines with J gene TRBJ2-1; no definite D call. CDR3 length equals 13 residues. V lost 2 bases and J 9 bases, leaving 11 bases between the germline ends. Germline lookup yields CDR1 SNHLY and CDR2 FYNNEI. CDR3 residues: CASSERTETEQFF. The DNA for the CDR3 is TGTGCCAGCAGTGAACGGACGGAGACTGAGCAGTTCTTC.

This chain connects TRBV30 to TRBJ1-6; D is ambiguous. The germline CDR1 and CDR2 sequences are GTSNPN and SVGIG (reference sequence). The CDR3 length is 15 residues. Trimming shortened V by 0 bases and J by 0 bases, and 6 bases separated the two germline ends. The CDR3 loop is CAWSVWTSYNSPLHF. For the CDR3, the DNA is TGTGCCTGGAGTGTATGGACCTCCTATAATTCACCCCTCCACTTT.

The CDR3 protein is CAWGGRLLYEQYF. CDR3 coding DNA: TGTGCCTGGGGGGGACGTCTGCTCTACGAGCAGTACTTC. The chain couples TRBV30 to TRBJ2-7, with D perhaps being TRBD1 or TRBD2 (5 bases each). The V end lost 5 bases, the J end lost 3 bases, and 14 bases lay between the germline ends. Germline V gene data show CDR1 as GTSNPN and CDR2 as SVGIG (reference sequence). The CDR3 contains 13 residues. The full variable domain, rest sourced from reference TRBV30 and TRBJ2-7, is SQTIHQWPATLVQPVGSPLSLECTVEGTSNPNLYWYRQAAGRGLQLLFYSVGIGQISSEVPQNLSASRPQDRQFILSSKKLLLSDSGFYLCAWGGRLLYEQYFGPGTRLTVT.

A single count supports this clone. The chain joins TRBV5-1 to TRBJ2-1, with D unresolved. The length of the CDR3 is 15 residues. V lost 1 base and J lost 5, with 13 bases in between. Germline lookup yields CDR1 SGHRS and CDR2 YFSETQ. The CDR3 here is CASSLIGEANNEQFF. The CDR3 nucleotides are TGCGCCAGCAGCTTGATCGGAGAGGCTAACAATGAGCAGTTCTTC. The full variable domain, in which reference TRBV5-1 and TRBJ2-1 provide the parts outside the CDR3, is KAGVTQTPRYLIKTRGQQVTLSCSPISGHRSVSWYQQTPGQGLQFLFEYFSETQRNKGNFPGRFSGRQFSNSRSEMNVSTLELGDSALYLCASSLIGEANNEQFFGPGTRLTVL.

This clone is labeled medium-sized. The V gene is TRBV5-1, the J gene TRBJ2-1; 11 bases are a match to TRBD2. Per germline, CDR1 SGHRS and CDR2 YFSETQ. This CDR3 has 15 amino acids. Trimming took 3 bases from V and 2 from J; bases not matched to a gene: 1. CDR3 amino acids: CASSSGLAAYNEQFF. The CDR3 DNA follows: TGCGCCAGCAGCTCGGGACTAGCGGCCTACAATGAGCAGTTCTTC.

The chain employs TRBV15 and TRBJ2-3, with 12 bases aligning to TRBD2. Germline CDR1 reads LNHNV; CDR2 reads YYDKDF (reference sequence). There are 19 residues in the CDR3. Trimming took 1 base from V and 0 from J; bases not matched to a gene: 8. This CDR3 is CATSRGLAGGMTSTDTQYF. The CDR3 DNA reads TGTGCCACCAGCAGAGGGCTAGCGGGGGGGATGACTAGCACAGATACGCAGTATTTT.

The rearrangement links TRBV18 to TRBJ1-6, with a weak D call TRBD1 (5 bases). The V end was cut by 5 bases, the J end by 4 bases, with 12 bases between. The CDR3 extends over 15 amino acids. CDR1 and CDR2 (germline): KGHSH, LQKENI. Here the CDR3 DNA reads TGTGCCAGCTCAGCAGGGAGAGGGTATAATTCACCCCTCCACTTT. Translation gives CASSAGRGYNSPLHF.

CDR3 bases: TGTGCCAGCAGTGACTTAGACACAAATCAGCCCCAGCATTTT. Its protein is CASSDLDTNQPQHF. The chain has TRBV25-1 and TRBJ1-5, with D unclear. CDR1 is MGHDK, CDR2 SYGVNS, per germline. Trimming cost V 3 bases and J 4 bases, with 10 bases left between them. The CDR3 is 14 residues long.

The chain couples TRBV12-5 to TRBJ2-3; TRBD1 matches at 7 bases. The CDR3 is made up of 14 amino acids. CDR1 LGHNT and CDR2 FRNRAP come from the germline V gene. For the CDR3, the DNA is TGTGCCAGCACCAATCTCGACAGGGTAGATACGCAGTATTTT. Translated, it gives CASTNLDRVDTQYF.

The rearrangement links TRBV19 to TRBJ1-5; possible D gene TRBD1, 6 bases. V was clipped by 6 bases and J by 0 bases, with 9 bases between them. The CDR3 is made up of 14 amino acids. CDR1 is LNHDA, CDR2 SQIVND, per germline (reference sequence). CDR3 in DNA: TGTGCCAGTAGGATACAGGGTAGCAATCAGCCCCAGCATTTT. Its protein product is CASRIQGSNQPQHF.